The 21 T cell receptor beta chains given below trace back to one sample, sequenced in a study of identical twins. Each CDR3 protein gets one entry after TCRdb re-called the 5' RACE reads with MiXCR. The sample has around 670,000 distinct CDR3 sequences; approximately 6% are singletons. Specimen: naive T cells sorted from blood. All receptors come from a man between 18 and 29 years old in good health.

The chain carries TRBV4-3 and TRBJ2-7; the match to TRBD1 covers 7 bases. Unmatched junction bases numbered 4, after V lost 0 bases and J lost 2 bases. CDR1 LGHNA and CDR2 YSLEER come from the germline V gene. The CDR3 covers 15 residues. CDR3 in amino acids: CASSQDGTATYEQYF. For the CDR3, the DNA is TGCGCCAGCAGCCAAGACGGGACAGCAACCTACGAGCAGTACTTC.

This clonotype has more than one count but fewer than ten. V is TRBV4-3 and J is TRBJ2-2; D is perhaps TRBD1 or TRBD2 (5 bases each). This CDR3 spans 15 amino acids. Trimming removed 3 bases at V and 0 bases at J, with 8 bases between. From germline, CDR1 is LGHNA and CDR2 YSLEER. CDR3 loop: CASSQGPPNTGELFF. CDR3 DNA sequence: TGCGCCAGCAGCCAGGGACCGCCGAACACCGGGGAGCTGTTTTTT.

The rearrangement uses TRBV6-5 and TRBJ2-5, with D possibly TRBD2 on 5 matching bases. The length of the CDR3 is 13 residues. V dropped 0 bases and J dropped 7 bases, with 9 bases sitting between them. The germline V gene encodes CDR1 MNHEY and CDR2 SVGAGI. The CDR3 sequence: CASSYSQLATQYF. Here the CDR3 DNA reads TGTGCCAGCAGTTACTCTCAGCTAGCGACCCAGTACTTC.

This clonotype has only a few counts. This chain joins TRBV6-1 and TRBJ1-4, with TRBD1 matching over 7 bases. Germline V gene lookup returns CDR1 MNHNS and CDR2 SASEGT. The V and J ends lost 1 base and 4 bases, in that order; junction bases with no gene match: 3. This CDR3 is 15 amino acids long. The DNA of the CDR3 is TGTGCCAGCAGTGAAGGGACAGGACTTAATGAAAAACTGTTTTTT. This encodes CASSEGTGLNEKLFF.

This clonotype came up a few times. In nucleotides, the CDR3 is TGTGCCAGCAGAATCCGCGGGACAGGTAGCACAGATACGCAGTATTTT. Translating it yields CASRIRGTGSTDTQYF. The rearrangement uses TRBV12-3 or TRBV12-4 and TRBJ2-3; 8 nucleotides align to TRBD1. Trimming took 6 bases from V and 0 from J; bases not matched to a gene: 8. The length of the CDR3 is 16 residues.

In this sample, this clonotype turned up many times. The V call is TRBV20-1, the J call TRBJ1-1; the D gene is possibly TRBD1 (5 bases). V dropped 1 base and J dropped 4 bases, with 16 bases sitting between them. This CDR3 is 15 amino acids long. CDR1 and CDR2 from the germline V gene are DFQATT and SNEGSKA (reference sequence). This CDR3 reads CSARVGGSTLTEAFF. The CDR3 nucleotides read TGCAGTGCTAGAGTTGGGGGGTCGACCCTCACTGAAGCTTTCTTT.

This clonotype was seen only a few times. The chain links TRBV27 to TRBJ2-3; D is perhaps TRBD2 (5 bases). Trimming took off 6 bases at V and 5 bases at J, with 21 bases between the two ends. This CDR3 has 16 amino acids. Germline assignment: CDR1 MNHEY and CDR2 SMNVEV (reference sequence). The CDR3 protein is CASRTKDRGWGDTQYF. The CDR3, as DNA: TGTGCCAGCAGGACGAAAGATCGGGGTTGGGGAGATACGCAGTATTTT.

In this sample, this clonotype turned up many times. CDR3 nucleotide sequence: TGTGCCAGCAGTTTCGGTCCCTTTGGGGAGCTGTTTTTT. As protein: CASSFGPFGELFF. The rearrangement links TRBV28 to TRBJ2-2; D unresolved. CDR1 is MDHEN, CDR2 SYDVKM, per germline. V lost 3 bases to trimming and J lost 8 bases, with 10 bases between them. The CDR3 consists of 13 residues.

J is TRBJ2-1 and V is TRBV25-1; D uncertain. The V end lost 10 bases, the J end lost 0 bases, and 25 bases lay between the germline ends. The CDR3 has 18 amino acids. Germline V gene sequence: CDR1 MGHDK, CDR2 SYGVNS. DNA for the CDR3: TGTGCCACCCTCCCCGGCCGGCCACCGGTGCGCTCCTACAATGAGCAGTTCTTC. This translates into CATLPGRPPVRSYNEQFF.

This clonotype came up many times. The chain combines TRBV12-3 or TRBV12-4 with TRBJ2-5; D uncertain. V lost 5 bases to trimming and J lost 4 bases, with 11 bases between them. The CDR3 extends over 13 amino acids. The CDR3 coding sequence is TGTGCCAGCAGTCAAACTCGAATAGAGACCCAGTACTTC. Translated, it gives CASSQTRIETQYF.

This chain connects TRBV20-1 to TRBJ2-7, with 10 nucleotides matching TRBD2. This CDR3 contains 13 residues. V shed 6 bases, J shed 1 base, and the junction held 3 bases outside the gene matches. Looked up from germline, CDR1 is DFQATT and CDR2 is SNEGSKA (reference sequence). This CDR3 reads CSAYSGRSYEQYF. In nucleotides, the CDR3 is TGCAGTGCCTATAGCGGGAGGTCCTACGAGCAGTACTTC.

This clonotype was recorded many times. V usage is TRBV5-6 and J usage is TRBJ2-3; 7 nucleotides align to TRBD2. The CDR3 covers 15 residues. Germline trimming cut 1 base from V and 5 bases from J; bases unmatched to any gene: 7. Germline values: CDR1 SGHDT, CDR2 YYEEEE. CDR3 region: CASSLYAGVIDTQYF. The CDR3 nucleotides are TGTGCCAGCAGCTTGTACGCGGGAGTAATAGATACGCAGTATTTT.

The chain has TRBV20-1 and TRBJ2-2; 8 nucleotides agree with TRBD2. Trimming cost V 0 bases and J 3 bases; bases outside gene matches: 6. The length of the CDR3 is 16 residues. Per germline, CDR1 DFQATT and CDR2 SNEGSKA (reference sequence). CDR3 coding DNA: TGCAGTGCTAGAGATCCGGGAGGGAGTCACACCGGGGAGCTGTTTTTT. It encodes CSARDPGGSHTGELFF.

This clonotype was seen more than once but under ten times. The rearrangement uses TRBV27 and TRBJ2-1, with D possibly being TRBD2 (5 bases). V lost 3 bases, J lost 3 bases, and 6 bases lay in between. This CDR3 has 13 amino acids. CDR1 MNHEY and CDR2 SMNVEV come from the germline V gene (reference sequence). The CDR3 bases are TGTGCCAGCAGTTTGACTAACTACAATGAGCAGTTCTTC. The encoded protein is CASSLTNYNEQFF.

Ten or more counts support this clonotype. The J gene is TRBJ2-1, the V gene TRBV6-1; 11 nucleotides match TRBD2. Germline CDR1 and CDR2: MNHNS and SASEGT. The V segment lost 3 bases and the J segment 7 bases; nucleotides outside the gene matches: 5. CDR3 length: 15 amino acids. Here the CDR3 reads CASSDRTSGSNEQFF. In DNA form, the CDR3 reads TGTGCCAGCAGTGACAGGACTAGCGGGTCGAATGAGCAGTTCTTC.

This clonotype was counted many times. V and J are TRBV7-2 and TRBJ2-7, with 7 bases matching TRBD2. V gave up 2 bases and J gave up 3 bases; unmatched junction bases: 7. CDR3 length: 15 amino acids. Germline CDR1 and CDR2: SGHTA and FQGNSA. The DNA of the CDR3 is TGTGCCAGCAGCTTATCCTCTAGCGGCTTCTACGAGCAGTACTTC. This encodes CASSLSSSGFYEQYF.

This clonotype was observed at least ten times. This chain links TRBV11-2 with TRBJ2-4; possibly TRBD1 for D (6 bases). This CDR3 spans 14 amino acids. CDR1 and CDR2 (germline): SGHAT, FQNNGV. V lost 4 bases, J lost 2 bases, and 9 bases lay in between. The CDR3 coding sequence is TGTGCCAGCAGCTCCTGGGACACCAAAAACATTCAGTACTTC. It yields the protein CASSSWDTKNIQYF.

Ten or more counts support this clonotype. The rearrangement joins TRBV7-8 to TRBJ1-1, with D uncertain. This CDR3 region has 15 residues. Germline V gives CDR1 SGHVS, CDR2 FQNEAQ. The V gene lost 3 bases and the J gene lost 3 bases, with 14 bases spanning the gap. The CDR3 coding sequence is TGTGCCAGCAGCTTTAGGGTTCGTCGGGACACTGAAGCTTTCTTT. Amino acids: CASSFRVRRDTEAFF.

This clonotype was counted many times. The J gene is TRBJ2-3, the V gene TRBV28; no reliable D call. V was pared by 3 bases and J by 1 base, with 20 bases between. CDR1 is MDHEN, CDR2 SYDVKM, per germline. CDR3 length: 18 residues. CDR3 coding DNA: TGTGCCAGCAGTTTCCAACCCGGCGGCGACGGAGGCACAGATACGCAGTATTTT. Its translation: CASSFQPGGDGGTDTQYF.

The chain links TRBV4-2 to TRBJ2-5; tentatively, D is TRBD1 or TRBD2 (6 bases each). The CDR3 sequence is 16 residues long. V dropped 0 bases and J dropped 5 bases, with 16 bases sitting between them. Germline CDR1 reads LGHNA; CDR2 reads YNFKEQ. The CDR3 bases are TGTGCCAGCAGCCAAGATAGGTCGAAAGGGGGGGAGACCCAGTACTTC. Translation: CASSQDRSKGGETQYF.

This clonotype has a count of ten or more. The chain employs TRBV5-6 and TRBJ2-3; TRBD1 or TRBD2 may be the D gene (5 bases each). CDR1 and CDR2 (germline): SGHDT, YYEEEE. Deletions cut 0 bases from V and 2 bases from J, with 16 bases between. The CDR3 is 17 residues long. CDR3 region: CASSLEYGTADTDTQYF. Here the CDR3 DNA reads TGTGCCAGCAGCTTGGAGTACGGGACCGCTGACACAGATACGCAGTATTTT.